The 26 T cell receptor beta chains in this list originate from one sample, sequenced in a study of T cells in Graves' hyperthyroidism and ophthalmopathy (dated by TCRdb to between 2019 and 2020). The receptor library was made with multiplex PCR. The sequencer listed for this sample is Illumina HiSeq 2000. Amplification of TCR beta CDR3 regions was carried out from RNA transcripts. The TCR CDR3 was subjected to a first round of RT-PCR using the HTBI primer set and the Qiagen OneStep RT-PCR kit. In-frame beta chains were kept once TCRdb had trimmed the public reads at Q25 with fastp and called clones with MiXCR. Every entry covers one CDR3 protein and lists the most common genes and DNA from its rows. This sample gives roughly 200,000 distinct CDR3 sequences in total; about 18% of them show up just once. Of the sample, roughly 44% falls within the top ten clones. Sequencing was carried out using blood. These receptors were obtained from a middle-aged man with Graves' hyperthyroidism.

This clonotype was seen repeatedly, ten times or more. The gene calls are TRBV7-3 and TRBJ1-6, with unresolved D. CDR1 is SGHTA, CDR2 FQGTGA, per germline. V was clipped by 5 bases and J by 3 bases, with 8 bases between them. The CDR3 loop spans 14 amino acids. CDR3 bases: TGTGCCAGCAGCAGACACGTCTATAATTCACCCCTCCACTTT. Its translation is CASSRHVYNSPLHF.

This clonotype came up many times. This chain's CDR3 is CASSPRGLQSPLHF. CDR3 coding DNA: TGTGCCAGCAGCCCTAGGGGACTGCAGTCACCCCTCCACTTT. The genes are TRBV13 and TRBJ1-6; D might be TRBD1 (5 bases). The CDR3 runs 14 residues. Germline V gives CDR1 PRHDT, CDR2 FYEKMQ (reference sequence). Trimming pared 5 bases from V and 10 bases from J, leaving 15 bases between.

The gene calls are TRBV19 and TRBJ1-2; D uncertain. This CDR3 has 14 residues. Trimming pared 3 bases from V and 2 bases from J, leaving 10 bases between. Germline V CDR1 and CDR2: LNHDA, SQIVND (reference sequence). Written as DNA, the CDR3 is TGTGCCAGTAGTATCTCTGGAACCAACTATGGCTACACCTTC. It encodes CASSISGTNYGYTF.

A few counts support this clonotype. This sequence joins TRBV4-3 and TRBJ2-7; 9 bases line up with TRBD2. The CDR3 runs to 15 residues. J lost 6 bases, V lost 0 bases, and 6 bases had no gene match. Germline assignment: CDR1 LGHNA and CDR2 YSLEER. The CDR3 region has the DNA TGCGCCAGCAGCCAAGATCCAACTAGCGGGCGCGAGCAGTACTTC. This codes for CASSQDPTSGREQYF.

This clonotype was recorded at least ten times. V gene TRBV20-1 combines with J gene TRBJ2-3, with D possibly matching TRBD2 (6 bases). The V gene lost 5 bases and the J gene lost 10 bases, with 16 bases spanning the gap. This CDR3 has 12 residues. Germline V gene lookup returns CDR1 DFQATT and CDR2 SNEGSKA (reference sequence). The CDR3 region has the DNA TGCAGTGCTCGCTACGGGGGAATCGCGCAGTATTTT. This sequence encodes CSARYGGIAQYF.

The chain couples TRBV6-1 to TRBJ2-7, with 11 bases identical to TRBD2. The CDR3 is 14 residues long. Losses at the gene ends were 6 bases for V and 3 bases for J; bases not matched to a gene: 4. Germline V lookup: CDR1 MNHNS, CDR2 SASEGT. The CDR3 reads CASSRTSGRYEQYF. The CDR3 DNA is TGTGCCAGCAGCCGGACTAGCGGGCGCTACGAGCAGTACTTC.

This clonotype was picked up many times. The chain joins TRBV2 to TRBJ2-3; 11 positions agree with TRBD2. From germline, CDR1 is SNHLY and CDR2 FYNNEI. This CDR3 region has 16 residues. V was pared by 8 bases and J by 6 bases, with 13 bases of the junction left unmatched. CDR3 sequence (DNA): TGTGCCAGCGGAAGAGGGGCTAGCGGGGGGTGGGATACGCAGTATTTT. Its translation: CASGRGASGGWDTQYF.

This clonotype was picked up many times. The chain recombines TRBV2 with TRBJ2-5, with TRBD1 identical over 8 bases. This CDR3 has 15 residues. V gave up 4 bases and J gave up 4 bases; unmatched junction bases: 8. Germline assignment: CDR1 SNHLY and CDR2 FYNNEI. Written as DNA, the CDR3 is TGTGCCAGCAGTGCAACAACCGACAGGGGAGAGACCCAGTACTTC. Its translation: CASSATTDRGETQYF.

The rearrangement uses TRBV7-3 and TRBJ2-2; TRBD2 matches at 14 bases. There are 16 residues in the CDR3. The germline V gene encodes CDR1 SGHTA and CDR2 FQGTGA. With V trimmed by 5 bases and J by 7 bases, 6 bases remained unmatched. This chain's CDR3 is CASSRLAGGPIGELFF. The CDR3 DNA is TGTGCCAGCAGCCGACTAGCGGGGGGGCCGATCGGGGAGCTGTTTTTT.

This clonotype appeared once. Mismatch with germline at one junction end may stem from a read error. The V and J genes are TRBV11-2 and TRBJ2-7; the D gene is possibly TRBD1 (6 bases). Per the germline V gene, CDR1 is SGHAT and CDR2 is FQNNGV. The CDR3 is 13 residues long. CDR3 sequence (DNA): TGTGCCAGCAGCTTAGCAGGGGCCTACGGGCAGTACTTC. The encoded protein is CASSLAGAYGQYF.

V and J are TRBV7-9 and TRBJ1-2, with D tentatively TRBD1 (6 bases). The germline V gene has CDR1 SEHNR and CDR2 FQNEAQ (reference sequence). This CDR3 spans 13 amino acids. The germline V and J ends were trimmed by 1 base and 6 bases, with 9 bases remaining between them. In nucleotides, the CDR3 is TGTGCCAGCAGCTTAGAACAGGGCCATGGCTACACCTTC. As protein: CASSLEQGHGYTF.

This clonotype was observed many times. V is TRBV15 and J is TRBJ1-5; unclear D gene. The CDR3 spans 14 residues. Trimming took off 5 bases at V and 0 bases at J, with 8 bases between the two ends. Germline assignment: CDR1 LNHNV and CDR2 YYDKDF (reference sequence). Here the CDR3 DNA reads TGTGCCACCAGCCTCGGAGTTAGCAATCAGCCCCAGCATTTT. Protein product: CATSLGVSNQPQHF.

This clonotype was observed many times. The chain recombines TRBV12-3 or TRBV12-4 with TRBJ2-1; the match to TRBD2 covers 13 bases. With V trimmed by 7 bases and J by 4 bases, 1 base remained unmatched. This CDR3 spans 14 amino acids. CDR3 loop: CASKLAGGYNEQFF. The CDR3 DNA reads TGTGCCAGCAAACTAGCGGGGGGGTACAATGAGCAGTTCTTC.

The chain employs TRBV25-1 and TRBJ1-4, with a possible D match to TRBD1 (6 bases). Germline V gene lookup returns CDR1 MGHDK and CDR2 SYGVNS. The CDR3 covers 15 residues. The V gene lost 4 bases and the J gene lost 6 bases, with 15 bases spanning the gap. The CDR3 DNA follows: TGTGCCAGCAGTGTCTTGGGGACACAAGATGAAAAACTGTTTTTT. Its protein is CASSVLGTQDEKLFF.

Note on this clonotype: This may arise from a read error, as a much more abundant clone is one base away. Given the absence of the conserved phenylalanine or tryptophan at the CDR3 end, a read error is likely. The genes are TRBV5-5 and TRBJ2-5; 7 nucleotides match TRBD1. The CDR3 is made up of 15 amino acids. The J segment lost 0 bases and the V segment lost 4 bases, leaving 6 bases of the junction unmatched. The germline V gene has CDR1 SGHKS and CDR2 YYEKEE (reference sequence). The CDR3 region has the DNA TGTGCCAGCAGCGTATTCGGACAGGACCAAGAGACCCAGTACCTC. Translating it yields CASSVFGQDQETQYL.

This rearrangement joins TRBV28 to TRBJ2-5; perhaps TRBD2 as D (7 bases). Trimming removed 4 bases from V and 2 bases from J, with 20 bases in between. CDR3 length equals 17 residues. Germline CDR1 and CDR2: MDHEN and SYDVKM. The CDR3 DNA follows: TGTGCCAGCAGTTCCTCCCCTTGGCGGGGGACACAAGAGACCCAGTACTTC. This codes for CASSSSPWRGTQETQYF. The entire variable domain, with the rest obtained from reference TRBV28 and TRBJ2-5, is as follows: DVKVTQSSRYLVKRTGEKVFLECVQDMDHENMFWYRQDPGLGLRLIYFSYDVKMKEKGDIPEGYSVSREKKERFSLILESASTNQTSMYLCASSSSPWRGTQETQYFGPGTRLLVL.

This CDR3 is CASSLGGGHEQYF. DNA for the CDR3: TGTGCCAGCAGCTTAGGGGGAGGCCACGAGCAGTACTTC. The J gene is TRBJ2-7, the V gene TRBV11-1; tentative D call: TRBD2 (6 bases). The V gene's germline CDR1 is SGHAT and CDR2 FQDESV (reference sequence). The CDR3 consists of 13 residues. Between the trimmed V and J ends, which lost 1 base and 5 bases, there was a span of 9 bases.

This clonotype was counted between two and nine times. V gene TRBV12-3 or TRBV12-4 combines with J gene TRBJ2-5; D is perhaps TRBD1 or TRBD2 (6 bases each). With 5 bases removed from V and 6 bases from J, the gap between germline ends came to 7 bases. The length of the CDR3 is 11 residues. The CDR3 loop reads CASSGGQTQYF. DNA of the CDR3: TGTGCCAGCAGTGGGGGGCAGACCCAGTACTTC.

About this clonotype: It may be a read error: a sequence one base away is much more abundant. This chain joins TRBV6-2 or TRBV6-3 and TRBJ1-5; 8 bases line up with TRBD1. From germline, CDR1 is MNHEY and CDR2 SVGEGT. This CDR3 comprises 15 residues. CDR3 sequence (DNA): TGTACCAGCAGTTCCCAGGACAGGGTTCGCCAGCCCCAGCATTTT. Its translation: CTSSSQDRVRQPQHF.

Points on this clonotype: A read error may produce the germline difference seen at one junction end. The chain joins TRBV7-2 to TRBJ1-1; TRBD1 matches 7 bases. The CDR3 is 14 residues long. The germline V gene has CDR1 SGHTA and CDR2 FQGNSA. The CDR3 DNA reads as TGCGCCAGCTTCCGGACGACAGGGTCAATGGGAGCTTTCTTT. This translates into CASFRTTGSMGAFF.

In this sample, this clonotype turned up many times. This chain uses TRBV20-1 with TRBJ2-1, with TRBD1 matching over 7 bases. The CDR3 is 14 residues long. Germline trimming cut 5 bases from V and 2 bases from J; bases unmatched to any gene: 6. The germline CDR1 and CDR2 sequences are DFQATT and SNEGSKA (reference sequence). CDR3 protein: CSAPGTVAYNEQFF. CDR3 in DNA: TGCAGTGCTCCCGGGACAGTGGCCTACAATGAGCAGTTCTTC.

This clonotype appeared many times. This chain joins TRBV28 and TRBJ2-3; 7 bases line up with TRBD1. With V trimmed by 10 bases and J by 2 bases, 3 bases remained unmatched. Germline CDR1 is MDHEN and CDR2 is SYDVKM. The CDR3 is 12 residues long. The CDR3 region has the DNA TGTGCCACCGGGACAGTCACAGATACGCAGTATTTT. Its translation: CATGTVTDTQYF.

The chain carries TRBV3-1 and TRBJ2-7; unclear D gene. The CDR3 covers 15 residues. The germline V gene encodes CDR1 LGHDT and CDR2 YNNKEL (reference sequence). The ends were cut back, 1 base at V and 0 bases at J, with 10 bases in the middle. The DNA for the CDR3 is TGTGCCAGCAGCCAAGTCTCGCGGAGCTCCTACGAGCAGTACTTC. Its translation: CASSQVSRSSYEQYF.

On this clonotype itself: This may be a read error: a much more frequent sequence differs by one nucleotide. The gene calls are TRBV9 and TRBJ1-2, with D hard to call. There are 13 residues in the CDR3. CDR1 SGDLS and CDR2 YYNGEE come from the germline V gene. As DNA, the CDR3 is TGTGCCAGCAGCATAGAAGATAACTATGGCCACACCTTC. Translating it yields CASSIEDNYGHTF.

Regarding this clonotype: A read error may account for a junction end that differs from germline. The V and J genes are TRBV12-3 or TRBV12-4 and TRBJ2-5, with D possibly TRBD1 on 5 matching bases. CDR3 length: 16 residues. The CDR3 region is CASSLATRQYQETQYF. The CDR3, as DNA: TGTGCCAGCAGCTTAGCAACGCGACAGTACCAAGAGACCCAGTACTTC.

As for this clonotype: The junction shows a germline mismatch at one end, possibly a read error. This chain uses TRBV7-9 with TRBJ1-4, with unresolved D. The CDR3 extends over 15 amino acids. Germline V lookup: CDR1 SEHNR, CDR2 FQNEAQ (reference sequence). Here the CDR3 reads CASSLTGTLNEKLFF. CDR3 bases: TGCGCCAGCAGTCTAACGGGTACCCTTAATGAAAAACTGTTTTTT. Full variable domain (missing parts from reference TRBV7-9 and TRBJ1-4): DTGVSQNPRHKITKRGQNVTFRCDPISEHNRLYWYRQTLGQGPEFLTYFQNEAQLEKSRLLSDRFSAERPKGSFSTLEIQRTEQGDSAMYLCASSLTGTLNEKLFFGSGTQLSVL.